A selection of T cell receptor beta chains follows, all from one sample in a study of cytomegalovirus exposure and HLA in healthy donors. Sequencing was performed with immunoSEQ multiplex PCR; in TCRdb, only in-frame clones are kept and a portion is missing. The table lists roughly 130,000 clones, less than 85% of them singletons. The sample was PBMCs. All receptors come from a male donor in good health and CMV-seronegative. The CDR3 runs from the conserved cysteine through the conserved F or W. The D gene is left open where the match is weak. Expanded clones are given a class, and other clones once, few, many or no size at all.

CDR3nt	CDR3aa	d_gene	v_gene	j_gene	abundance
TGTGCCAGCAGTTTCAGGGGTTCCTACAATGAGCAGTTCTTC	CASSFRGSYNEQFF	.	TRBV6-5	TRBJ2-1	.
TGTGCCTGGAGTGGCAGGGGGGCGGACACCATATATTTT	CAWSGRGADTIYF	TRBD1	TRBV30	TRBJ1-3	once
TGCGCCAGCAGCTTGGTAGCGCTACAGGGAAAGAATGAAAAACTGTTTTTT	CASSLVALQGKNEKLFF	.	TRBV5-1	TRBJ1-4	.
TGTGCCAGTAGTACCGGACTGGGGGGAGAGACCCAGTACTTC	CASSTGLGGETQYF	.	TRBV19	TRBJ2-5	.
TGTGCCAGCAGCCGCGGACAGGGGGGATCCTACGAGCAGTACTTC	CASSRGQGGSYEQYF	TRBD1	TRBV7-2	TRBJ2-7	.
TGTGCCAGCAGTTCCCTTCCCGAGCAGTACTTC	CASSSLPEQYF	.	TRBV6-5	TRBJ2-7	.
TGTGCCAGCAGCTTAGCCCCCTCCGGGACAGGATTCTACAATGAGCAGTTCTTC	CASSLAPSGTGFYNEQFF	TRBD1	TRBV7-9	TRBJ2-1	.
TGTGCCAGCAGCTACCCCCGGGACAGCACCTACGAGCAGTACTTC	CASSYPRDSTYEQYF	TRBD1	TRBV5-6	TRBJ2-7	.
TGCGCCAGCAGCCAAGTTGGGGGCAGGGAGCAGTACTTC	CASSQVGGREQYF	.	TRBV4-3	TRBJ2-7	.
TGCGCCAGCAGCGAACAGGGTGTGGCCACTGAAGCTCTCTTT	CASSEQGVATEALF	.	TRBV5-1	TRBJ1-1	.
TGTGCCAGCACATTCAGGGCAGATAATTCACCCCTCCACTTT	CASTFRADNSPLHF	.	TRBV2	TRBJ1-6	.
TGTGCCAGCACCCGGACTAGCAATGAGCAGTTCTTC	CASTRTSNEQFF	TRBD2	TRBV2	TRBJ2-1	.
TGTGCCAGCAGATACAGGGGGGGCTACGAGCAGTACTTC	CASRYRGGYEQYF	.	TRBV6-6	TRBJ2-7	.
TGCGCCAGCAGCCACCCGGACAGGTTAGGAGAGACCCAGTACTTC	CASSHPDRLGETQYF	TRBD1	TRBV4-1	TRBJ2-5	few
TGTGCCTGGAGTGTACGTCTAGCGGGAGCAGTTCATGAGCAGTTCTTC	CAWSVRLAGAVHEQFF	TRBD2	TRBV30	TRBJ2-1	.
TGTGCCAGCAGGTGGGAGGGTGAAGCTTTCTTT	CASRWEGEAFF	.	TRBV6-5	TRBJ1-1	.
TGTGCCAGCAGTGTGGGACAGGGGGCTTACGAGCAGTACTTC	CASSVGQGAYEQYF	TRBD1	TRBV27	TRBJ2-7	once
TGTGCCAGCAGCTCAGTGAAGTACGAGCAGTACTTC	CASSSVKYEQYF	.	TRBV7-6	TRBJ2-7	.
TGTGCCAGCAGCGCCACGGGGACAGGGGGGATAAATCAGCCCCAGCATTTT	CASSATGTGGINQPQHF	TRBD1	TRBV7-9	TRBJ1-5	.
TGTGCCAGCAGCCCCTGGACAGGGTCCCACGAGCAGTACTTC	CASSPWTGSHEQYF	TRBD1	TRBV7-2	TRBJ2-7	once
TGTGCCACCCAGGGGGACAGGGGAAATTCACCCCTCCACTTT	CATQGDRGNSPLHF	TRBD1	TRBV7-9	TRBJ1-6	once
TGTGCCAGCAGTCCGAGCGGGAGCTCCTACAATGAGCAGTTCTTC	CASSPSGSSYNEQFF	TRBD2	TRBV6-5	TRBJ2-1	.
TGTGCCAGCAGCGGGACCGGGACAGGGGCTACCTACGAGCAGTACTTC	CASSGTGTGATYEQYF	TRBD1	TRBV5-5	TRBJ2-7	few
TGCGCCAGCAGACCCGGGCTAGCGGCTTACAATGAGCAGTTCTTC	CASRPGLAAYNEQFF	TRBD2	TRBV10-2	TRBJ2-1	.
TGTGCCAGCAGTGATCGCAGGGGGCCGAATCAGCCCCAGCATTTT	CASSDRRGPNQPQHF	TRBD1	TRBV6-1	TRBJ1-5	.
TGTGCCAGCTCACCAAGTTGGACAGGGGGTGAAAAACTGTTTTTT	CASSPSWTGGEKLFF	TRBD1	TRBV18	TRBJ1-4	.
TGTGCCTGGAGAGAGACAGGGAATCATTCACCCCTCCACTTT	CAWRETGNHSPLHF	TRBD1	TRBV30	TRBJ1-6	.
TGTGCCAGCAGTGACCAACCGGGACAGCATTTTGGAAACACCATATATTTT	CASSDQPGQHFGNTIYF	TRBD1	TRBV6-1	TRBJ1-3	.
TGTGCCAGCAGCGAATGGGGGACAGGGGTCGCCGGGGAGCTGTTTTTT	CASSEWGTGVAGELFF	TRBD1	TRBV27	TRBJ2-2	.
TGTGCCACCAGCAAAAGGGACAGCCAAAGCGAGCAGTACTTC	CATSKRDSQSEQYF	TRBD1	TRBV15	TRBJ2-7	.
TGTGCCAGCAGTTCTTACTCTGGAAACACCATATATTTT	CASSSYSGNTIYF	.	TRBV27	TRBJ1-3	.
TGTGCCAGCCTGTCCAGGGGGTCCAACCCTAACAATGAGCAGTTCTTC	CASLSRGSNPNNEQFF	TRBD1	TRBV27	TRBJ2-1	.
TGTGCCTGGAGTCCTCTGGGACAGATCCTCTCTGGAAACACCATATATTTT	CAWSPLGQILSGNTIYF	TRBD1	TRBV30	TRBJ1-3	.
TGTGCCAGCGTGACGGGGACTAGCGGGTCCCGTCTAACAGATACGCAGTATTTT	CASVTGTSGSRLTDTQYF	TRBD2	TRBV11-3	TRBJ2-3	.
TGTGCCAGCAGTCCCCCCAGGCAAGAGACCCAGTACTTC	CASSPPRQETQYF	.	TRBV6-6	TRBJ2-5	.
TGTGCCAGCAGCTTAGGAGGGGGGGGGCAGGACTACGAGCAGTACTTC	CASSLGGGGQDYEQYF	.	TRBV7-9	TRBJ2-7	.
TGTGCCAGCAGCCCCGCAGGGGGACCCCTCCACTTT	CASSPAGGPLHF	TRBD1	TRBV7-2	TRBJ1-6	.
TGTGCCAGCAGCCGGGGGACAGGTCGAAACACCATATATTTT	CASSRGTGRNTIYF	TRBD1	TRBV6-5	TRBJ1-3	.
TGTGCCAGCTCAATACGGACAGGGGGAGGCACAGATACGCAGTATTTT	CASSIRTGGGTDTQYF	TRBD1	TRBV18	TRBJ2-3	.
TGCAGCGTCCAACAGGGCACCTACGAGCAGTACTTC	CSVQQGTYEQYF	.	TRBV29-1	TRBJ2-7	.
TGTGCCAGCAGTTTCGGACAGAGAGAGACCCAGTACTTC	CASSFGQRETQYF	.	TRBV11-2	TRBJ2-5	.